This passage covers 2 T cell receptor beta chains from one sample sequenced in a study of T cells in Graves' hyperthyroidism and ophthalmopathy (dated by TCRdb to the late 2010s). Libraries were constructed by multiplex PCR. TCRdb lists the instrument as Illumina HiSeq 2000. Amplification of TCR beta CDR3 regions was carried out from RNA transcripts. The first round of RT-PCR for the TCR CDR3 was performed with the HTBI primer set and the Qiagen OneStep RT-PCR kit. TCRdb reprocessed the public reads (quality trimming at Q25 with fastp, clone calling with MiXCR) and kept in-frame beta chains. Each entry merges the rows of one CDR3 protein and shows their most common DNA and genes. Here the sample has approximately 620,000 distinct CDR3 sequences; approximately 15% occur a single time. The ten largest make up 2.5% to 4% of the sample. The sequenced material came from blood. The receptors stem from a woman in her forties with Graves' ophthalmopathy.

This clonotype has ten or more counts. The chain couples TRBV12-3 or TRBV12-4 to TRBJ2-1, with 10 bases aligning to TRBD2. The CDR3 is made up of 15 amino acids. Trimming removed 2 bases from V and 2 bases from J; junction bases left unmatched: 0. CDR3 sequence reads: CASSLSGGAYNEQFF. For the CDR3, the DNA is TGTGCCAGCAGTTTAAGCGGGGGGGCCTACAATGAGCAGTTCTTC.

This clonotype has ten or more counts. The chain uses TRBV27 and TRBJ1-1; weak D call: TRBD1 (5 bases). CDR3 length equals 14 residues. The ends were cut back, 5 bases at V and 7 bases at J, with 17 bases in the middle. The germline V gene has CDR1 MNHEY and CDR2 SMNVEV (reference sequence). CDR3 nucleotides: TGTGCCAGCAGTACGTATAGAGGACAAAATGAAGCTTTCTTT. This translates into CASSTYRGQNEAFF.